The clone carrying this T cell receptor beta chain has more than one count but fewer than ten. This sample was taken from a study of T cell repertoires in cytomegalovirus infection. For the study at large: In public TCR beta signatures, there were indications of both CMV infection and matching HLA type.

TCRdb redid the calling of the reads with MiXCR, one entry per CDR3 protein. Found here are fewer than 700,000 distinct CDR3 sequences, roughly a quarter of them singletons; the top ten hold 7.5% to 9%. Specimen: CD8+ T cells from PBMCs. The sequence was obtained from a human donor in good health (CMV status not recorded). Some clones in this sample may be carry-over from other donors' samples.

The CDR3 spells CSAPDRYTEAFF. Here the CDR3 DNA reads TGCAGTGCCCCGGACCGGTACACTGAAGCTTTCTTT. J is TRBJ1-1 and V is TRBV20-1; D unclear. Germline V gene sequence: CDR1 DFQATT, CDR2 SNEGSKA (reference sequence). The germline V and J ends were trimmed by 6 bases and 3 bases, with 11 bases remaining between them. The CDR3 covers 12 residues.